The source of this T cell receptor beta chain is a study of blood T cell repertoires in COVID-19. The data were produced by immunoSEQ multiplex PCR, yet TCRdb's version contains in-frame clones alone and is incomplete. Among about 39,000 clones listed, more than 65% were seen once. The sample holds one count of this clone. This TCR was recovered from a man between 65 and 79 years old with acute or convalescent COVID-19. Sequencing was carried out using peripheral blood.

The CDR3 protein is CASSQEDPGTGFSPLHF. CDR3 DNA: TGTGCCAGCAGCCAAGAAGACCCCGGGACAGGGTTTTCACCCCTCCACTTT. The V call is TRBV14, the J call TRBJ1-6, with 9 bases that match TRBD1. There are 17 residues in the CDR3. V shed 0 bases, J shed 9 bases, and the junction held 9 bases outside the gene matches. Germline values: CDR1 SGHDN, CDR2 FVKESK.